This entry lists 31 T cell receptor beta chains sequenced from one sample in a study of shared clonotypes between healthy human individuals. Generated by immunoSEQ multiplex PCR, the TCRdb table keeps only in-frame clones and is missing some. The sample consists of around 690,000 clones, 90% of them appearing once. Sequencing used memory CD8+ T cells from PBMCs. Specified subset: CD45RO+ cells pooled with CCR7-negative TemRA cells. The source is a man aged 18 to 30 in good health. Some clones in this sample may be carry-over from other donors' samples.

The CDR3 loop reads CASSLSGGPGNEQFF. In DNA form, the CDR3 reads TGTGCCAGCAGTTTGTCGGGAGGGCCGGGGAATGAGCAGTTCTTC. The chain carries TRBV27 and TRBJ2-1, with 8 bases lining up with TRBD2. The CDR3 consists of 15 residues. The junction had 8 bases not matched to a gene; V was cut back by 3 bases and J by 7 bases. Germline V gene data show CDR1 as MNHEY and CDR2 as SMNVEV (reference sequence).

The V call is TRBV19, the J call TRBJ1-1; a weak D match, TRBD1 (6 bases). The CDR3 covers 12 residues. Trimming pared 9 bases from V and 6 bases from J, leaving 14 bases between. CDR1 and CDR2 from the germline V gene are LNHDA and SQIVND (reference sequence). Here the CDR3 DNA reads TGTGCCAGCTGCAGGGGCTGGTCTGAAGCTTTCTTT. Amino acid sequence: CASCRGWSEAFF.

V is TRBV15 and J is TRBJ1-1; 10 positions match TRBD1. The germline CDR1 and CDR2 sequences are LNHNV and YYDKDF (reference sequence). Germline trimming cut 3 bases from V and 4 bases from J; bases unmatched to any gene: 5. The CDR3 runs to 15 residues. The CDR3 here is CATSRRDRGSTEAFF. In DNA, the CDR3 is TGTGCCACCAGCAGGCGGGACAGGGGCTCCACTGAAGCTTTCTTT.

The CDR3 loop is CASSLARGRATLGYGYTF. The CDR3, as DNA: TGTGCCAGCAGCCTAGCGAGGGGGCGCGCCACCCTCGGCTATGGCTACACCTTC. This chain uses TRBV28 with TRBJ1-2; 7 bases are shared with TRBD1. The CDR3 totals 18 residues. CDR1 is MDHEN and CDR2 is SYDVKM in the germline V gene. The V and J ends lost 6 bases and 4 bases, in that order; junction bases with no gene match: 20.

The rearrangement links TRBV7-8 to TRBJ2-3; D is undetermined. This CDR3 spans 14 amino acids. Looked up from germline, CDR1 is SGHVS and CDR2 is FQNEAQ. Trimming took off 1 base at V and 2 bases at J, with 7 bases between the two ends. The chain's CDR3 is CASSLGGNTDTQYF. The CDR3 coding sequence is TGTGCCAGCAGCTTAGGGGGAAACACAGATACGCAGTATTTT.

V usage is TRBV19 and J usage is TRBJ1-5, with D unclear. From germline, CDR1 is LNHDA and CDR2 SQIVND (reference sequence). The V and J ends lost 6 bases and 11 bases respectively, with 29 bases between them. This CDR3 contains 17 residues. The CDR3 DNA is TGTGCCAGTAGACTTACGAAGATCGGACCGTCCAGTTCGGCCCAGCATTTT. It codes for CASRLTKIGPSSSAQHF.

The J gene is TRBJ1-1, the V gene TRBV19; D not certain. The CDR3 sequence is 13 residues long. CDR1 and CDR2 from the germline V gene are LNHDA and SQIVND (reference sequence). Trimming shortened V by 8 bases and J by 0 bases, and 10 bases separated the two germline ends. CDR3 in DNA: TGTGCCAGTGCTATTACGGTGAACACTGAAGCTTTCTTT. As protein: CASAITVNTEAFF.

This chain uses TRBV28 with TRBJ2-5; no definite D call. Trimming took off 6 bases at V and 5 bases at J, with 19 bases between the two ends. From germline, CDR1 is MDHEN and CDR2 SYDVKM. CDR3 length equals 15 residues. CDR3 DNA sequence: TGTGCCAGCAGCTCCCGGGCCCTAGTAATTGAGACCCAGTACTTC. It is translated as CASSSRALVIETQYF. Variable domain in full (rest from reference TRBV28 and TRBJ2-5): DVKVTQSSRYLVKRTGEKVFLECVQDMDHENMFWYRQDPGLGLRLIYFSYDVKMKEKGDIPEGYSVSREKKERFSLILESASTNQTSMYLCASSSRALVIETQYFGPGTRLLVL.

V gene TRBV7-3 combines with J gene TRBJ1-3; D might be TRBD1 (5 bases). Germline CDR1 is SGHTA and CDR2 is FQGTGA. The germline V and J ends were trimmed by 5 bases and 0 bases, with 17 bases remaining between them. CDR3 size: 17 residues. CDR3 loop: CASSTDPGPSSGNTIYF. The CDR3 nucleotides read TGTGCCAGCAGCACAGACCCGGGACCGAGCTCTGGAAACACCATATATTTT.

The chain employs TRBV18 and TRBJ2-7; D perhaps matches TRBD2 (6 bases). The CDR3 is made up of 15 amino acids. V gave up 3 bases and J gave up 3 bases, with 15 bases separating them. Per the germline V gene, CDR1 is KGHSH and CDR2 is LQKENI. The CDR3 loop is CASSPGGLRDYEQYF. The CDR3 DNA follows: TGTGCCAGCTCACCGGGAGGACTAAGGGACTACGAGCAGTACTTC.

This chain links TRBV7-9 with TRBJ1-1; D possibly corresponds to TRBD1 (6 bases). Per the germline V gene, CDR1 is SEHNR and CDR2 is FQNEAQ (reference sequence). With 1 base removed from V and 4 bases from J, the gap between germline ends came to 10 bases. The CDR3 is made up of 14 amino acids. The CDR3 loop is CASSLGQGSTEAFF. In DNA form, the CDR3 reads TGTGCCAGCAGCTTAGGGCAGGGGAGCACTGAAGCTTTCTTT.

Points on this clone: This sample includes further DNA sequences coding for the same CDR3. The CDR3 nucleotides read TGTGCCAGTAGTTCCCGGGACAGGTACTACGAGCAGTACTTC. Encoded protein: CASSSRDRYYEQYF. V usage is TRBV19 and J usage is TRBJ2-7; 8 bases are shared with TRBD1. Trimming took 5 bases from V and 3 from J; bases not matched to a gene: 6. Germline CDR1 reads LNHDA; CDR2 reads SQIVND (reference sequence). The CDR3 length is 14 residues. Using reference TRBV19 and TRBJ2-7 for the parts outside the CDR3, the full variable domain is DGGITQSPKYLFRKEGQNVTLSCEQNLNHDAMYWYRQDPGQGLRLIYYSQIVNDFQKGDIAEGYSVSREKKESFPLTVTSAQKNPTAFYLCASSSRDRYYEQYFGPGTRLTVT.

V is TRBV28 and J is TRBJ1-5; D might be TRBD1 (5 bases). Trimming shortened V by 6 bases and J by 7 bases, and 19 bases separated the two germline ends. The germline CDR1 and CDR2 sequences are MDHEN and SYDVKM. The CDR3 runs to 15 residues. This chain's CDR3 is CASSRDPGVGQPQHF. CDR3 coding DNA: TGTGCCAGCAGCAGGGACCCGGGGGTGGGGCAGCCCCAGCATTTT.

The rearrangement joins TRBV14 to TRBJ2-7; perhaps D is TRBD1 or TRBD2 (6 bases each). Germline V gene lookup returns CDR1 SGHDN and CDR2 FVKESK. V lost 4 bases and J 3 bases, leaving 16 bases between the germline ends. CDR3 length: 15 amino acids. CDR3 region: CASSRGGGSVYEQYF. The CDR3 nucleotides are TGTGCCAGCAGCCGCGGAGGGGGATCAGTCTACGAGCAGTACTTC.

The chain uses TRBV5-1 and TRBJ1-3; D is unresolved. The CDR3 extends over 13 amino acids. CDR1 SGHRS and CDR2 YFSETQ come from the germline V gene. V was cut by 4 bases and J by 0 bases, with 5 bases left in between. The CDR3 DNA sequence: TGCGCCAGCAGCCCTCACTCTGGAAACACCATATATTTT. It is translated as CASSPHSGNTIYF.

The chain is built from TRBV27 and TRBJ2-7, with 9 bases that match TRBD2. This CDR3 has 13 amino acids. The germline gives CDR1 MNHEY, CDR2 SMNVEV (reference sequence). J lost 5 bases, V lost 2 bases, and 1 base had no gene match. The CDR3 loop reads CASSLGLANEQYF. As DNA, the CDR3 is TGTGCCAGCAGTTTAGGACTAGCGAACGAGCAGTACTTC.

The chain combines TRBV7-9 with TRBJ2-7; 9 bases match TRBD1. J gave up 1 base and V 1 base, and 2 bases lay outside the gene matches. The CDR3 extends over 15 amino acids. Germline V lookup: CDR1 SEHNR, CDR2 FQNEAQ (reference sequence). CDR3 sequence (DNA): TGTGCCAGCAGCTTAGGACAGGGGGGATCCTACGAGCAGTACTTC. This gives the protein CASSLGQGGSYEQYF.

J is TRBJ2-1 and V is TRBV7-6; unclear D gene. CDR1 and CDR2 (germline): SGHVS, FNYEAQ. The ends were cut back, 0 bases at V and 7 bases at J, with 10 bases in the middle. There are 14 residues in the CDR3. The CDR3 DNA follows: TGTGCCAGCAGCTTAGCTTGGAAGGTTAATGAGCAGTTCTTC. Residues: CASSLAWKVNEQFF.

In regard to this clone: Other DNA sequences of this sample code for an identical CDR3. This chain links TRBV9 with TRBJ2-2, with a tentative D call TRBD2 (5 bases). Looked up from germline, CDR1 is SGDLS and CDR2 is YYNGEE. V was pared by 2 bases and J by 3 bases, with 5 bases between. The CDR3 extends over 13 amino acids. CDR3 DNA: TGTGCCAGCAGCGTGGACTACACCGGGGAGCTGTTTTTT. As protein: CASSVDYTGELFF.

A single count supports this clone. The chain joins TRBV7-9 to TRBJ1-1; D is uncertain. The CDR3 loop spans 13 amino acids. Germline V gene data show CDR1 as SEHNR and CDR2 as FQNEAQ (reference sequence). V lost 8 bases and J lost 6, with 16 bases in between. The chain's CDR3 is CASGETVGPEAFF. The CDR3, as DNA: TGTGCCAGCGGCGAGACGGTGGGCCCTGAAGCTTTCTTT.

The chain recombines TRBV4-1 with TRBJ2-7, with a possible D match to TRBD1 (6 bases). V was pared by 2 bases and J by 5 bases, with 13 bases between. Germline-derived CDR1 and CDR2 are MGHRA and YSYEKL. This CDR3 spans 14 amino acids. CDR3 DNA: TGCGCCAGCAGCCAAACCCTACAGGGCCACGAGCAGTACTTC. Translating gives CASSQTLQGHEQYF.

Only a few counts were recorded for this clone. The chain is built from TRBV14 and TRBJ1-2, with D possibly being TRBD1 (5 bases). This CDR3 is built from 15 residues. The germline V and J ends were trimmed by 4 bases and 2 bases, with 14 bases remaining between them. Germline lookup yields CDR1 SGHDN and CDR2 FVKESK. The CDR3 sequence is CASSLLRGSNYGYTF. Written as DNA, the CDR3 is TGTGCCAGCAGCCTACTAAGGGGCTCCAACTATGGCTACACCTTC.

The CDR3 DNA is TGTGCCAGCAACCGCAACCGGGACAACGGACTAGCCACAGATACGCAGTATTTT. Protein: CASNRNRDNGLATDTQYF. The V call is TRBV9, the J call TRBJ2-3; the match to TRBD2 covers 8 bases. J was trimmed by 2 bases and V by 6 bases; bases with no gene match: 17. Germline V gene sequence: CDR1 SGDLS, CDR2 YYNGEE. The CDR3 length is 18 residues. The entire variable domain, with the rest obtained from reference TRBV9 and TRBJ2-3, is as follows: DSGVTQTPKHLITATGQRVTLRCSPRSGDLSVYWYQQSLDQGLQFLIQYYNGEERAKGNILERFSAQQFPDLHSELNLSSLELGDSALYFCASNRNRDNGLATDTQYFGPGTRLTVL.

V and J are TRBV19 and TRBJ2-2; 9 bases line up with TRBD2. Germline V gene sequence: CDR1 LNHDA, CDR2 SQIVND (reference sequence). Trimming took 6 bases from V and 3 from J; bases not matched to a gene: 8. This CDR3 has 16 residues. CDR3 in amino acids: CASRTLAGGDTGELFF. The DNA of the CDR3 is TGTGCCAGTAGGACCCTGGCGGGAGGGGACACCGGGGAGCTGTTTTTT. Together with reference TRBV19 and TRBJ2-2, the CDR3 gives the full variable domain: DGGITQSPKYLFRKEGQNVTLSCEQNLNHDAMYWYRQDPGQGLRLIYYSQIVNDFQKGDIAEGYSVSREKKESFPLTVTSAQKNPTAFYLCASRTLAGGDTGELFFGEGSRLTVL.

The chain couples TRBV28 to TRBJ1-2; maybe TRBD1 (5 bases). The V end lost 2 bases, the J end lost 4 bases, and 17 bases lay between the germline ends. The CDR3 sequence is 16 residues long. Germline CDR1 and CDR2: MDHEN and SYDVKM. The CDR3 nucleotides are TGTGCCAGCAGTTTAATCGGGACGGGGAGAGTCTATGGCTACACCTTC. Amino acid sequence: CASSLIGTGRVYGYTF.

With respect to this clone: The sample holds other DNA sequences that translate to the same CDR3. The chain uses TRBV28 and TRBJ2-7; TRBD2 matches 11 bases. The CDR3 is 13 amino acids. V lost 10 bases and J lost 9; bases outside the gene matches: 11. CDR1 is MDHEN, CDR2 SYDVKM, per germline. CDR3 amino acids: CATELAGVSGQYF. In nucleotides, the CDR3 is TGTGCCACCGAACTAGCGGGAGTCTCAGGGCAGTACTTC.

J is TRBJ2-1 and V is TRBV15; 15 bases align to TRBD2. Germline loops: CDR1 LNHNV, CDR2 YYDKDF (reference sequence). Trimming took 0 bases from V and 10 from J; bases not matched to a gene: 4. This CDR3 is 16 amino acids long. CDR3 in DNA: TGTGCCACCAGCAGAGATGGACTAGCGGGAGGGCTGGAGCAGTTCTTC. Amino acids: CATSRDGLAGGLEQFF.

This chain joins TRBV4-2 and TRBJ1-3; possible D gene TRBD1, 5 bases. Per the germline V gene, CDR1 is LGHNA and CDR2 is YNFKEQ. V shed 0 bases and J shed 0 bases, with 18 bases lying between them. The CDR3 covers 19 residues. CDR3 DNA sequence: TGTGCCAGCAGCCAAGAAGAGTGGGTGACAGACAGCTCTGGAAACACCATATATTTT. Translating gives CASSQEEWVTDSSGNTIYF.

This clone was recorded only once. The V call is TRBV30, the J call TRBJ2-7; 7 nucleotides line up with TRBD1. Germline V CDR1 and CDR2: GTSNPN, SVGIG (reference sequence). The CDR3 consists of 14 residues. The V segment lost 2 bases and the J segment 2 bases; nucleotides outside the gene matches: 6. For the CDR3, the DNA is TGTGCCTGGAGTATAGGGGACAGCACCTACGAGCAGTACTTC. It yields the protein CAWSIGDSTYEQYF.

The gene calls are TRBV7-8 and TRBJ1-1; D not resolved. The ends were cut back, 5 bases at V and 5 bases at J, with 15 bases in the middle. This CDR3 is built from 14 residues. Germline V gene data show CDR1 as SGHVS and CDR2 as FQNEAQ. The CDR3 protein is CASSLPLGVTEAFF. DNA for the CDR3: TGTGCCAGCAGCCTCCCCCTGGGAGTTACTGAAGCTTTCTTT.

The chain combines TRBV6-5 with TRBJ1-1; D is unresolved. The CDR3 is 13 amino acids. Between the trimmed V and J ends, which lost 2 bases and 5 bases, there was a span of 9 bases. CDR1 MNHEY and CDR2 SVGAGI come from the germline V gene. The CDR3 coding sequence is TGTGCCAGCAGTTACCAACAGTGGACTGAAGCTTTCTTT. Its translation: CASSYQQWTEAFF.